This T cell receptor (beta chain) was documented in a study of T-cell reconstitution after alpha-beta-depleted transplantation in children. Using unique molecular identifiers, the investigators prepared the TCRbeta library. TCRdb used MiXCR to reprocess the PCR reads, holding one entry per CDR3 protein. The repertoire has 500,000 to 600,000 distinct CDR3 sequences, around 20% of them found once; the top ten carry 3% to 3.5%. This clonotype was seen a handful of times. V was cut by 4 bases and J by 2 bases, with 15 bases left in between. CDR3 length: 14 amino acids. Germline assignment: CDR1 SQVTM and CDR2 ANQGSEA.

The chain uses TRBV29-1 and TRBJ2-7, with D perhaps TRBD2 (5 bases). The starting material was PBMCs from the stem cell graft donor, obtained from the stem cell graft. The origin of this receptor is a human donor who donated a stem cell graft to a child with acute lymphoblastic leukemia. The CDR3, as DNA: TGCAGCGTTGCCTGGACTGGCGAACCCTACGAGCAGTACTTC. This translates into CSVAWTGEPYEQYF.